This TCR beta chain was found in a study of monozygotic twins with inflammatory bowel disease. General study findings and limits: Sharing of clonotypes with others was lower in IBD patients than in healthy twins, and this was especially so with disease activity. By inverse Simpson index, TCRbeta diversity was lower in IBD patients than in healthy co-twins.

For this clonotype: Its antigen is undetermined.

The length of the CDR3 is 15 residues. Looked up from germline, CDR1 is SEHNR and CDR2 is FQNEAQ (reference sequence). The quantity of total RNA per TCR library was around 3.5 ug. Investigators made cDNA in eight separate reactions per sample. One entry per CDR3 protein, without DNA, is what TCRdb gives after re-calling the 5' RACE reads. The table for this sample gives 350,000 to 550,000 distinct CDR3 sequences. The V and J genes are TRBV7-9 and TRBJ2-7; TCRdb names TRBD1, which stays unverified in the absence of DNA. The clonotype was recovered from a human donor with ulcerative colitis or Crohn's disease, or a healthy co-twin of an affected twin (not recorded which). Input material: blood. CDR3 amino acids: CASSHAGTRTYEQYF.